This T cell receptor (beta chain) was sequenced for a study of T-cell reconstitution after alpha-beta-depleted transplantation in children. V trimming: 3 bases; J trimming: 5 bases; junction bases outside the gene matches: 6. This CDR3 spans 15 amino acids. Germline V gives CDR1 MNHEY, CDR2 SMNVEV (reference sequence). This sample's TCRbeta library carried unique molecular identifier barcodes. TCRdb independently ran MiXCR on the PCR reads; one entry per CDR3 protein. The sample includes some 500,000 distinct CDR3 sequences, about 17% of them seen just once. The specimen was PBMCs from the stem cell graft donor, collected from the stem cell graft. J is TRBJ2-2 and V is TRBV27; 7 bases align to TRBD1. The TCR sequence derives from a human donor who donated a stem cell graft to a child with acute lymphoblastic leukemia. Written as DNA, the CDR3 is TGTGCCAGCAGTTTCGACAGGGTATTGACCGGGGAGCTGTTTTTT. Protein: CASSFDRVLTGELFF.